The 25 T cell receptor beta chains presented below share a single source sample, sequenced in a study of blood T cells in healthy people across ages. Next came a second PCR, run for roughly 6 to 11 cycles, which used a sample-barcoded 5' primer along with a J-beta primer mix. MiXCR, applied by TCRdb to the 5' RACE reads, yields one record per CDR3 protein. The data contain about a million distinct CDR3 sequences, roughly 51% of them singletons. Material: blood. The receptors stem from a woman in her sixties or seventies in good health.

This chain links TRBV28 with TRBJ1-6, with D possibly being TRBD1 (5 bases). The CDR3 is 14 amino acids. The germline V and J ends were trimmed by 6 bases and 9 bases, with 15 bases remaining between them. CDR1 MDHEN and CDR2 SYDVKM come from the germline V gene. The CDR3 DNA reads as TGTGCCAGCAGGTTTACCAGGGAGCGTTCACCCCTCCACTTT. This encodes CASRFTRERSPLHF. Complete variable domain (other parts from reference TRBV28 and TRBJ1-6): DVKVTQSSRYLVKRTGEKVFLECVQDMDHENMFWYRQDPGLGLRLIYFSYDVKMKEKGDIPEGYSVSREKKERFSLILESASTNQTSMYLCASRFTRERSPLHFGNGTRLTVT.

The chain recombines TRBV7-9 with TRBJ2-7; TRBD1 might be the D (5 bases). V lost 7 bases and J 3 bases, leaving 13 bases between the germline ends. CDR1 is SEHNR, CDR2 FQNEAQ, per germline (reference sequence). The CDR3 runs 13 residues. CDR3: CASNSGHFYEQYF. The CDR3 nucleotides read TGTGCCAGCAACTCCGGACATTTCTACGAGCAGTACTTC.

Only a few counts were recorded for this clonotype. This rearrangement joins TRBV12-3 or TRBV12-4 to TRBJ2-7, with 7 bases that match TRBD2. V dropped 6 bases and J dropped 5; count of bases not matched to a gene: 16. The CDR3 runs 16 residues. The CDR3 region has the DNA TGTGCCAGCAGCCCTTCTCAGGGCGGGAGAGTAGACGAGCAGTACTTC. This codes for CASSPSQGGRVDEQYF.

The table lists this clonotype with many counts. The chain employs TRBV20-1 and TRBJ2-1; possible D gene TRBD2, 6 bases. The germline V gene encodes CDR1 DFQATT and CDR2 SNEGSKA (reference sequence). Deletions cut 6 bases from V and 0 bases from J, with 12 bases between. The CDR3 is 14 residues long. The DNA for the CDR3 is TGCAGTGCCGGAGGGGTGGGCTCCTACAATGAGCAGTTCTTC. Amino acids: CSAGGVGSYNEQFF.

The chain employs TRBV28 and TRBJ1-5, with a possible D match to TRBD1 (5 bases). Trimming took off 7 bases at V and 5 bases at J, with 15 bases between the two ends. The CDR3 totals 14 residues. Germline assignment: CDR1 MDHEN and CDR2 SYDVKM. Here the CDR3 reads CASNSGRAHQPQHF. The CDR3 DNA reads TGTGCCAGCAACTCGGGCAGGGCGCATCAGCCCCAGCATTTT. Variable domain in full (rest from reference TRBV28 and TRBJ1-5): DVKVTQSSRYLVKRTGEKVFLECVQDMDHENMFWYRQDPGLGLRLIYFSYDVKMKEKGDIPEGYSVSREKKERFSLILESASTNQTSMYLCASNSGRAHQPQHFGDGTRLSIL.

The gene calls are TRBV12-3 or TRBV12-4 and TRBJ1-6; D unresolved. This CDR3 has 17 residues. Trimming removed 1 base from V and 9 bases from J, with 19 bases in between. CDR3 loop: CASSLGLRWGFSSPLHF. In DNA, the CDR3 is TGTGCCAGCAGTTTAGGCTTGAGGTGGGGTTTCTCTTCACCCCTCCACTTT.

Only a few counts were recorded for this clonotype. The V gene is TRBV20-1, the J gene TRBJ2-3; TRBD2 matches at 16 bases. Unmatched junction bases numbered 19, after V lost 6 bases and J lost 4 bases. The CDR3 consists of 20 residues. The V gene's germline CDR1 is DFQATT and CDR2 SNEGSKA (reference sequence). The CDR3 DNA reads TGCAGTGCCCGACGACCTCCGGGACTAGCGGGAGGGCCCGGCGCAGATACGCAGTATTTT. This translates into CSARRPPGLAGGPGADTQYF.

This chain links TRBV7-9 with TRBJ2-3; D possibly matches TRBD1 or TRBD2 (5 bases each). V was shortened by 5 bases and J by 4 bases, with 19 bases between the two germline ends. The CDR3 loop spans 16 amino acids. Germline-derived CDR1 and CDR2 are SEHNR and FQNEAQ (reference sequence). The CDR3 coding sequence is TGTGCCAGCAGCCTAAGGGGCTACCGCGGGTCAGATACGCAGTATTTT. Translating gives CASSLRGYRGSDTQYF.

This clonotype was seen a handful of times. This rearrangement joins TRBV5-1 to TRBJ2-7; 8 bases fit TRBD1. The CDR3 is 14 amino acids. Trimming removed 0 bases from V and 9 bases from J; junction bases left unmatched: 8. From germline, CDR1 is SGHRS and CDR2 YFSETQ. For the CDR3, the DNA is TGCGCCAGCAGCTTGGTAATTGCAGGACAGGGGCAGTACTTC. Protein: CASSLVIAGQGQYF. The full variable domain, in which reference TRBV5-1 and TRBJ2-7 provide the parts outside the CDR3, is KAGVTQTPRYLIKTRGQQVTLSCSPISGHRSVSWYQQTPGQGLQFLFEYFSETQRNKGNFPGRFSGRQFSNSRSEMNVSTLELGDSALYLCASSLVIAGQGQYFGPGTRLTVT.

In this sample, this clonotype turned up a few times. This chain uses TRBV20-1 with TRBJ1-5, with no clear D. The CDR3 has 13 amino acids. Per germline, CDR1 DFQATT and CDR2 SNEGSKA (reference sequence). With 4 bases removed from V and 5 bases from J, the gap between germline ends came to 12 bases. As DNA, the CDR3 is TGCAGTGCTAACCTTGGAGGAGATCAGCCCCAGCATTTT. This encodes CSANLGGDQPQHF.

The V gene is TRBV29-1, the J gene TRBJ2-3; tentative D call: TRBD2 (6 bases). The V gene's germline CDR1 is SQVTM and CDR2 ANQGSEA. The CDR3 is made up of 12 amino acids. V lost 4 bases and J lost 4, with 9 bases in between. The CDR3 loop reads CSVGRGSDTQYF. CDR3 DNA: TGCAGCGTTGGGAGGGGTTCAGATACGCAGTATTTT.

V gene TRBV6-2 or TRBV6-3 combines with J gene TRBJ2-3; 10 positions match TRBD1. Trimming cost V 6 bases and J 3 bases; bases outside gene matches: 6. Germline V gene data show CDR1 as MNHEY and CDR2 as SVGEGT. This CDR3 contains 15 residues. As DNA, the CDR3 is TGTGCCAGCAGAACCGGGACAGGGGTTACAGATACGCAGTATTTT. This encodes CASRTGTGVTDTQYF.

The chain recombines TRBV5-1 with TRBJ2-1; 8 bases align to TRBD2. Germline lookup yields CDR1 SGHRS and CDR2 YFSETQ. This CDR3 spans 14 amino acids. V lost 1 base, J lost 8 bases, and 5 bases stayed unmatched. The CDR3 loop is CASSLTSGGDEQFF. The CDR3, as DNA: TGCGCCAGCAGCTTGACGTCGGGAGGGGATGAGCAGTTCTTC.

This sequence joins TRBV2 and TRBJ1-5; 8 positions match TRBD1. Trimming at V came to 5 bases and at J to 0 bases, leaving 9 bases not matched to a gene. This CDR3 comprises 17 residues. From germline, CDR1 is SNHLY and CDR2 FYNNEI. CDR3: CASSIGQGKYSNQPQHF. Written as DNA, the CDR3 is TGTGCCAGCAGTATCGGACAGGGAAAGTATAGCAATCAGCCCCAGCATTTT. The complete variable domain, with remaining parts taken from reference TRBV2 and TRBJ1-5, reads EPEVTQTPSHQVTQMGQEVILRCVPISNHLYFYWYRQILGQKVEFLVSFYNNEISEKSEIFDDQFSVERPDGSNFTLKIRSTKLEDSAMYFCASSIGQGKYSNQPQHFGDGTRLSIL.

The rearrangement links TRBV27 to TRBJ1-2; tentatively, D is TRBD1 (5 bases). CDR1 MNHEY and CDR2 SMNVEV come from the germline V gene (reference sequence). CDR3 length: 15 residues. Trimming left V 5 bases short and J 1 base short, with 14 bases between. This chain's CDR3 is CASSPSGTVNYGYTF. CDR3 sequence (DNA): TGTGCCAGCAGTCCGAGCGGGACTGTTAACTATGGCTACACCTTC.

This clonotype was picked up a small number of times. The rearrangement joins TRBV6-5 to TRBJ2-7; 9 bases line up with TRBD1. J gave up 2 bases and V 5 bases, and 10 bases lay outside the gene matches. The CDR3 has 16 amino acids. Germline V gene data show CDR1 as MNHEY and CDR2 as SVGAGI. DNA of the CDR3: TGTGCCAGCAGTCCTCTTAGGCGGGACAGGGCCTACGAGCAGTACTTC. As protein: CASSPLRRDRAYEQYF.

V is TRBV7-9 and J is TRBJ2-3, with a tentative D call TRBD2 (5 bases). Trimming pared 6 bases from V and 2 bases from J, leaving 15 bases between. The CDR3 contains 15 residues. Germline lookup yields CDR1 SEHNR and CDR2 FQNEAQ (reference sequence). The CDR3 sequence is CASRLRSGYTDTQYF. For the CDR3, the DNA is TGTGCCAGCAGACTGAGGAGCGGCTACACAGATACGCAGTATTTT.

This clonotype was observed a few times. CDR3 amino acids: CASSRPSTGDNEQFF. In DNA form, the CDR3 reads TGTGCCAGCAGCCGACCTTCGACAGGGGACAATGAGCAGTTCTTC. The chain has TRBV27 and TRBJ2-1; TRBD1 matches at 8 bases. The CDR3 runs to 15 residues. Trimming cost V 6 bases and J 5 bases; bases outside gene matches: 9. Germline V gives CDR1 MNHEY, CDR2 SMNVEV (reference sequence).

The chain has TRBV6-6 and TRBJ2-7; 9 bases are shared with TRBD2. This CDR3 has 15 amino acids. V lost 9 bases, J lost 2 bases, and 11 bases stayed unmatched. Germline values: CDR1 MNHNY, CDR2 SVGAGI (reference sequence). The CDR3 nucleotides read TGTGCCAGTTCCCTAGCGGGGCCCCCCGCCTACGAGCAGTACTTC. Translation: CASSLAGPPAYEQYF.

The chain uses TRBV4-2 and TRBJ1-2; TRBD1 might be the D (6 bases). V was pared by 0 bases and J by 1 base, with 18 bases between. Germline V lookup: CDR1 LGHNA, CDR2 YNFKEQ. The CDR3 spans 18 residues. CDR3 protein: CASSQELARGGGNYGYTF. The CDR3 coding sequence is TGTGCCAGCAGCCAAGAACTCGCCAGGGGCGGTGGTAACTATGGCTACACCTTC.

This clonotype occurred a few times. This chain links TRBV20-1 with TRBJ1-2, with D perhaps TRBD1 (5 bases). V lost 3 bases to trimming and J lost 3 bases, with 8 bases between them. Germline CDR1 reads DFQATT; CDR2 reads SNEGSKA (reference sequence). The CDR3 contains 12 residues. CDR3 loop: CSARRGDYGYTF. The DNA for the CDR3 is TGCAGTGCTAGGAGGGGCGACTATGGCTACACCTTC.

The V call is TRBV12-3 or TRBV12-4, the J call TRBJ2-1, with 13 nucleotides matching TRBD2. This CDR3 is built from 17 residues. The ends lost 8 bases at V and 14 bases at J; junction bases unmatched: 21. CDR3 loop: CASGNPRGLAGAFFEFF. The CDR3 nucleotides read TGTGCCAGCGGAAACCCCCGTGGACTAGCGGGAGCTTTTTTCGAGTTCTTC.

This clonotype was recorded a few times. This sequence joins TRBV7-7 and TRBJ2-5; D is perhaps TRBD1 (6 bases). Germline V gene lookup returns CDR1 SSHAT and CDR2 FNYEAQ (reference sequence). Trimming took off 5 bases at V and 4 bases at J, with 14 bases between the two ends. This CDR3 contains 14 residues. The CDR3 nucleotides are TGTGCCAGCAGCCGCACAGGGTTGGGAGAGACCCAGTACTTC. It codes for CASSRTGLGETQYF.

This rearrangement joins TRBV2 to TRBJ1-6; 9 nucleotides line up with TRBD1. The junction had 8 bases not matched to a gene; V was cut back by 7 bases and J by 10 bases. Germline V lookup: CDR1 SNHLY, CDR2 FYNNEI. This CDR3 has 14 residues. CDR3 amino acids: CASIQDRGGSPLHF. The CDR3 DNA reads TGTGCCAGCATCCAGGACAGGGGAGGATCACCCCTCCACTTT. The entire variable domain, with the rest obtained from reference TRBV2 and TRBJ1-6, is as follows: EPEVTQTPSHQVTQMGQEVILRCVPISNHLYFYWYRQILGQKVEFLVSFYNNEISEKSEIFDDQFSVERPDGSNFTLKIRSTKLEDSAMYFCASIQDRGGSPLHFGNGTRLTVT.

This sequence joins TRBV12-3 or TRBV12-4 and TRBJ1-4; unclear D gene. Deletions cut 2 bases from V and 7 bases from J, with 5 bases between. The length of the CDR3 is 12 residues. CDR3 amino acids: CASSLRSEKLFF. In nucleotides, the CDR3 is TGTGCCAGCAGTTTAAGGTCTGAAAAACTGTTTTTT.